A single sample gave rise to the 15 T cell receptor beta chains below, sequenced in a study of blood T cell repertoires in COVID-19. The table came from immunoSEQ multiplex PCR; TCRdb's copy has only in-frame clones and leaves some out. Altogether about 250,000 clones are present, 75% to 90% being singletons, with the ten largest covering around 10%. The specimen sequenced was PBMCs or T cells enriched from blood (not recorded which). These receptors originate from a man aged 35 to 55 who had recovered from COVID-19.

J is TRBJ2-7 and V is TRBV15; D might be TRBD2 (5 bases). From germline, CDR1 is LNHNV and CDR2 YYDKDF (reference sequence). Trimming left V 0 bases short and J 3 bases short, with 12 bases between. This CDR3 comprises 15 residues. This CDR3 is CATSRDLQTNYEQYF. Here the CDR3 DNA reads TGTGCCACCAGCAGAGATCTTCAGACTAACTACGAGCAGTACTTC.

This chain connects TRBV2 to TRBJ1-2; a weak D match, TRBD1 (6 bases). The length of the CDR3 is 13 residues. Per germline, CDR1 SNHLY and CDR2 FYNNEI. With 2 bases removed from V and 14 bases from J, the gap between germline ends came to 18 bases. The CDR3 DNA reads as TGTGCCAGCAGTGAACAAAGGGACACCGACAGAACCTTC. It specifies CASSEQRDTDRTF.

The V gene is TRBV5-4, the J gene TRBJ2-3; 12 bases are a match to TRBD2. V dropped 5 bases and J dropped 5; count of bases not matched to a gene: 9. Germline CDR1 is SGHNT and CDR2 is YYREEE (reference sequence). This CDR3 comprises 16 residues. The CDR3: CASSSGLAGSVDTQYF. CDR3 DNA sequence: TGTGCCAGCAGTTCCGGACTAGCGGGGTCGGTAGATACGCAGTATTTT.

The rearrangement links TRBV4-3 to TRBJ2-3; the match to TRBD1 covers 7 bases. The CDR3 runs to 15 residues. The germline V gene has CDR1 LGHNA and CDR2 YSLEER. Germline trimming cut 0 bases from V and 3 bases from J; bases unmatched to any gene: 3. Here the CDR3 reads CASSQEGRGTDTQYF. CDR3 coding DNA: TGCGCCAGCAGCCAAGAAGGCAGGGGGACAGATACGCAGTATTTT.

The table lists this clone with a few counts. This chain connects TRBV7-8 to TRBJ1-2, with D possibly being TRBD1 (5 bases). This CDR3 is 14 amino acids long. Per germline, CDR1 SGHVS and CDR2 FQNEAQ. Trimming cost V 5 bases and J 3 bases, with 13 bases left between them. CDR3 in amino acids: CASSLRGSDYGYTF. The DNA of the CDR3 is TGTGCCAGCAGCCTACGGGGGAGCGACTATGGCTACACCTTC.

The chain employs TRBV5-8 and TRBJ2-5; 9 bases map to TRBD1. CDR1 is SGHTS, CDR2 YDEGEE, per germline. The CDR3 contains 16 residues. The V and J ends lost 3 bases and 3 bases, in that order; junction bases with no gene match: 9. CDR3 sequence: CASSYEPGQGKETQYF. In DNA, the CDR3 is TGTGCCAGCAGCTACGAACCGGGACAGGGAAAAGAGACCCAGTACTTC.

This chain joins TRBV19 and TRBJ1-2; 7 nucleotides match TRBD1. V trimming: 6 bases; J trimming: 5 bases; junction bases outside the gene matches: 24. CDR3 length: 19 residues. The germline V gene encodes CDR1 LNHDA and CDR2 SQIVND (reference sequence). The CDR3 DNA is TGTGCCAGTAGCAAAGCCCGACTCGCTTCCCGACAGGGTCCGTATGGCTACACCTTC. Protein product: CASSKARLASRQGPYGYTF.

The CDR3 loop is CASSIGDISYGYTF. CDR3 nucleotides: TGTGCCAGTAGTATAGGGGACATTAGCTATGGCTACACCTTC. The J gene is TRBJ1-2, the V gene TRBV19; tentatively, D is TRBD1 (6 bases). With 1 base removed from V and 4 bases from J, the gap between germline ends came to 10 bases. In germline, CDR1 is LNHDA, CDR2 SQIVND (reference sequence). CDR3 length: 14 amino acids.

The chain has TRBV7-9 and TRBJ2-7; tentative D call: TRBD2 (6 bases). Germline-derived CDR1 and CDR2 are SEHNR and FQNEAQ (reference sequence). V was shortened by 2 bases and J by 3 bases, with 11 bases between the two germline ends. CDR3 length: 14 amino acids. CDR3: CASSLLAEVYEQYF. Here the CDR3 DNA reads TGTGCCAGCAGCTTATTAGCGGAGGTCTACGAGCAGTACTTC.

The chain carries TRBV7-6 and TRBJ1-1; TRBD1 aligns across 9 bases. This CDR3 region has 15 residues. CDR1 and CDR2 (germline): SGHVS, FNYEAQ. J gave up 3 bases and V 6 bases, and 8 bases lay outside the gene matches. The CDR3 bases are TGTGCCAGCAGGCAGAGACAGGGGGAGGACACTGAAGCTTTCTTT. Translated, it gives CASRQRQGEDTEAFF.

This chain joins TRBV7-2 and TRBJ1-5; TRBD1 matches at 7 bases. The germline V gene encodes CDR1 SGHTA and CDR2 FQGNSA. This CDR3 is 16 amino acids long. J was trimmed by 0 bases and V by 1 base; bases with no gene match: 3. CDR3 sequence (DNA): TGTGCCAGCAGCTTAGTGGGACAGTATAGCAATCAGCCCCAGCATTTT. Translated: CASSLVGQYSNQPQHF.

The rearrangement uses TRBV7-3 and TRBJ2-3; D perhaps matches TRBD2 (6 bases). Germline values: CDR1 SGHTA, CDR2 FQGTGA. The CDR3 totals 18 residues. The V end lost 2 bases, the J end lost 3 bases, and 21 bases lay between the germline ends. The CDR3 here is CASSLAPRLGGGTDTQYF. CDR3 nucleotide sequence: TGTGCCAGCAGCTTAGCGCCTCGGTTAGGTGGGGGGACAGATACGCAGTATTTT.

CDR3 in DNA: TGTGCCAGCAGTCGAATGCCGGGACTAGCGGGGGGTAGCACAGATACGCAGTATTTT. Translated, it gives CASSRMPGLAGGSTDTQYF. The chain couples TRBV3-1 (or the pseudogene TRBV3-2) to TRBJ2-3, with TRBD2 matching over 15 bases. V shed 6 bases, J shed 0 bases, and the junction held 10 bases outside the gene matches. Germline CDR1 and CDR2: LGHDT and YNNKEL (reference sequence). The CDR3 is made up of 19 amino acids.

The table lists this clone with a few counts. This chain joins TRBV10-1 and TRBJ2-1, with 10 bases lining up with TRBD2. The CDR3 loop spans 15 amino acids. The ends lost 8 bases at V and 9 bases at J; junction bases unmatched: 13. Germline CDR1 is WNHNN and CDR2 is SYGVQD (reference sequence). CDR3 protein: CASSESGGERLEQFF. CDR3 DNA sequence: TGCGCCAGCTCCGAAAGCGGGGGGGAAAGGCTTGAGCAGTTCTTC.

The chain employs TRBV28 and TRBJ1-1; TRBD1 matches 8 bases. The ends lost 7 bases at V and 4 bases at J; junction bases unmatched: 5. The CDR3 consists of 13 residues. Looked up from germline, CDR1 is MDHEN and CDR2 is SYDVKM. CDR3 region: CASITGGGTEAFF. In nucleotides, the CDR3 is TGTGCCAGCATCACAGGGGGGGGCACTGAAGCTTTCTTT.